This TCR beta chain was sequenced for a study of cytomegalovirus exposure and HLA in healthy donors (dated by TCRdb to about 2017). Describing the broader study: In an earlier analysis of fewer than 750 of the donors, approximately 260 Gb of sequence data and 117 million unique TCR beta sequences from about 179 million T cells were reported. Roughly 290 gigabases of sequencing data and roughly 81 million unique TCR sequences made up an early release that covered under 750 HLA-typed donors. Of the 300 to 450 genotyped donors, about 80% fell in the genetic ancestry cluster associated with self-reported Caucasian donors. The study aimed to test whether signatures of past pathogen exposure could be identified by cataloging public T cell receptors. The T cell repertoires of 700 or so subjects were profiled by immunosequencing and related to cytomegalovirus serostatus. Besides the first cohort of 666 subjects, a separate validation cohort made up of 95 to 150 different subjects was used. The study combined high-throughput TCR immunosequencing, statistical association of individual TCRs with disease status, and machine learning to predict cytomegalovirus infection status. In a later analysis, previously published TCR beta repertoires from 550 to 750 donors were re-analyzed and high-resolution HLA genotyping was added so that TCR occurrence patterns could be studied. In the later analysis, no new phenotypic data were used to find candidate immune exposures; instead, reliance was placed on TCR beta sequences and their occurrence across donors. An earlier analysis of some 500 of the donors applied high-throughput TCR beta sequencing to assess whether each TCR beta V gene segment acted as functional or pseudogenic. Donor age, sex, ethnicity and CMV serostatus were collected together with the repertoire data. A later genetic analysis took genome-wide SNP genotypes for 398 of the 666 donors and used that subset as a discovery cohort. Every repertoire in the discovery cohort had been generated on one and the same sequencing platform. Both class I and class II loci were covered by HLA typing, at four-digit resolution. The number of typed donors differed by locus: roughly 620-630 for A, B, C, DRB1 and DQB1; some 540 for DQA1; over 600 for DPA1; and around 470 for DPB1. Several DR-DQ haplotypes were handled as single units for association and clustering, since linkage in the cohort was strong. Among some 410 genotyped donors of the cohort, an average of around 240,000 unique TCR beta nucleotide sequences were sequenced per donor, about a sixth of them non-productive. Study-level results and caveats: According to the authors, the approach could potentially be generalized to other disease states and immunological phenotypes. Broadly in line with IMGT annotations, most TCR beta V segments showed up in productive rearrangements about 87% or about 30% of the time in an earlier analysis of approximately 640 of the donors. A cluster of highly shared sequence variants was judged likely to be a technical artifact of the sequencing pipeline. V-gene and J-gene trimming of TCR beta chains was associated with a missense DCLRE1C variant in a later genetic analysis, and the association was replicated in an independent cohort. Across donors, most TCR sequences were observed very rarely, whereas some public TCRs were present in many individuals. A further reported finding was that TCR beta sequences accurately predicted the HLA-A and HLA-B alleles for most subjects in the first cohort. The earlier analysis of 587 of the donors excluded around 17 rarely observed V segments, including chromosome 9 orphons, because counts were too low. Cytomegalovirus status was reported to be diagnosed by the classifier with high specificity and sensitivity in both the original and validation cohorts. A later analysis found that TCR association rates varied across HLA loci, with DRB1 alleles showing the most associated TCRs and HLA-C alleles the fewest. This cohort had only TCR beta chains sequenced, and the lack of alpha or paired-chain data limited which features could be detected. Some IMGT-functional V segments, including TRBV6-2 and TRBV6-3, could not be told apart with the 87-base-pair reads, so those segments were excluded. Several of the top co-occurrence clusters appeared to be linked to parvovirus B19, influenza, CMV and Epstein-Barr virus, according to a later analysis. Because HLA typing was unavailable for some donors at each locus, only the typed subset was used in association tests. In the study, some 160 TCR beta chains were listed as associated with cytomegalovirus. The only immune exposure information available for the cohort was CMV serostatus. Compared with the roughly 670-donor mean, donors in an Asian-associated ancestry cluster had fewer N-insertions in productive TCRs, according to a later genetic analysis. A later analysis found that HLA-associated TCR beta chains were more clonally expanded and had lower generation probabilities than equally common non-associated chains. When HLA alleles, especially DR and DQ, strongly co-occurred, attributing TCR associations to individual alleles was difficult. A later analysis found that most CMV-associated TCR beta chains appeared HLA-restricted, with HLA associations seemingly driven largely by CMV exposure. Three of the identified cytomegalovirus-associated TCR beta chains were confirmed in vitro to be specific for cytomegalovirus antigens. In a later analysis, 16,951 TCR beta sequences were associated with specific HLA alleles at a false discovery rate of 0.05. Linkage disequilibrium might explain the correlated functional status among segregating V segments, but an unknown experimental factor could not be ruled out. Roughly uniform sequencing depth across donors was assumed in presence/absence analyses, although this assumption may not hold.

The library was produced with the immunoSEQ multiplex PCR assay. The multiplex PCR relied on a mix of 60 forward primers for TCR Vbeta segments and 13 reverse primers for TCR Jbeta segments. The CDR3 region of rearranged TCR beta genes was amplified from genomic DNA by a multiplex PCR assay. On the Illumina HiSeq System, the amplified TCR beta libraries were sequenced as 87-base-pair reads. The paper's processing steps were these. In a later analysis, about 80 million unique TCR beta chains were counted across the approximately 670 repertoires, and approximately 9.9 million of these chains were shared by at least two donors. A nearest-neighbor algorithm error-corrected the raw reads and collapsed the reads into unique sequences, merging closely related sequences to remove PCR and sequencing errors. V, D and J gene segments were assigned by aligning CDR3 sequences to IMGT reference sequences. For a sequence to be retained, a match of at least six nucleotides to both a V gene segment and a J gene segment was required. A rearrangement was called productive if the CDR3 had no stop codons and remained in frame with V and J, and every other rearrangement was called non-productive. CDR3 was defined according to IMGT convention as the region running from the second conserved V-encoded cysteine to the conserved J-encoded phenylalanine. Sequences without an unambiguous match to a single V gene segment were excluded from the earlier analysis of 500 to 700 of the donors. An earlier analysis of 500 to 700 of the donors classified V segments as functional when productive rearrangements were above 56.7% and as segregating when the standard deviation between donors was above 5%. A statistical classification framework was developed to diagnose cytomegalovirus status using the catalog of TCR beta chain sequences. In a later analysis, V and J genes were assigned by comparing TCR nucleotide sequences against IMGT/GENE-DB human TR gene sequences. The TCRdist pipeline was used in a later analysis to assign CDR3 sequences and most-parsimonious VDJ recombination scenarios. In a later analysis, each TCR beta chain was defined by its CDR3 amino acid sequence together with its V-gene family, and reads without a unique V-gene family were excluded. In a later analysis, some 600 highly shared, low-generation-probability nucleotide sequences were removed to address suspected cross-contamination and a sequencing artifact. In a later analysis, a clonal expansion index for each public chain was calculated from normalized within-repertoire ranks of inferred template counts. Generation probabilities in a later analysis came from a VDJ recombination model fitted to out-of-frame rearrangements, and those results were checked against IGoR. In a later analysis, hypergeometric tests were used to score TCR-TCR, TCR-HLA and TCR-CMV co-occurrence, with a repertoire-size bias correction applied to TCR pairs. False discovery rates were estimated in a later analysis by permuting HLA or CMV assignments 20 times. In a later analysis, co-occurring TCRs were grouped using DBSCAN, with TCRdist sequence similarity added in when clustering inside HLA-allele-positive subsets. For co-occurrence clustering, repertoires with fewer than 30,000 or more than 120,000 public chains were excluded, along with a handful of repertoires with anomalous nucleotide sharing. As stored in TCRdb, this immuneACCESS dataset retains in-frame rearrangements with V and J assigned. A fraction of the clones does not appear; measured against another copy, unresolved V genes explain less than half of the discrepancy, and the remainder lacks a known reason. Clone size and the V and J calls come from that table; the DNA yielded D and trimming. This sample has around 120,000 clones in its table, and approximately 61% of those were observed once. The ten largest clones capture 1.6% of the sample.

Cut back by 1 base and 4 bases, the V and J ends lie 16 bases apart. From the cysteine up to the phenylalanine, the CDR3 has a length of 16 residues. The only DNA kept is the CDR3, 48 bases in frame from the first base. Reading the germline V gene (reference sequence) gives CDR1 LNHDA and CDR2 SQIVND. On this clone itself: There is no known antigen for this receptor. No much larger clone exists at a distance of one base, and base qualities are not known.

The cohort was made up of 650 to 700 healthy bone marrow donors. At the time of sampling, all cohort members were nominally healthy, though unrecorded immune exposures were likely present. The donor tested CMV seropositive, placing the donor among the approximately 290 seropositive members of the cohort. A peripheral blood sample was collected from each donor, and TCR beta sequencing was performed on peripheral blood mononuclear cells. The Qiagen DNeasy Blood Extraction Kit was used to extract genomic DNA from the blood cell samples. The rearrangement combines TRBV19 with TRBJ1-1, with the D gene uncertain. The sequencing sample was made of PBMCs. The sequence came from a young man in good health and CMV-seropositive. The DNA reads TGTGCCAGTAGTATAGTCCCCGGCAGGAGGGTCACTGAAGCTTTCTTT. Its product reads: CASSIVPGRRVTEAFF.